The entry below gives a single T cell receptor (beta chain) sequence along with its context. Its antigen is unidentified. The CDR3 is 19 residues long. With 6 bases clipped from V and 1 base from J, the junction kept 15 bases outside the gene matches. Per germline, CDR1 SGHTA and CDR2 FQGNSA. The record originates from a study of cytomegalovirus exposure and HLA in healthy donors. General study results and limits: Later on, analysis showed that most CMV-associated TCR beta chains appeared to be HLA-restricted. By HLA locus, TCR association rates varied in a later analysis, with DRB1 showing the most and HLA-C the fewest.

The primer mix had 60 Vbeta and 13 Jbeta primers. Sequencing used immunoSEQ multiplex PCR; TCRdb keeps in-frame clones, though not all of them. The table includes 100,000 or so clones, around four fifths detected once. The chain links TRBV7-2 to TRBJ2-3, with 11 bases that match TRBD2. The origin of this receptor is a man in his thirties or forties in good health and CMV-seropositive. Material for sequencing was PBMCs. CDR3 amino acids: CASSFYITSGSDGTDTQYF. CDR3 coding DNA: TGTGCCAGCAGTTTTTATATCACTAGCGGGAGTGATGGCACAGATACGCAGTATTTT.